This TCR beta chain was sequenced for a study of blood T cell repertoires in COVID-19 (dated by TCRdb to 2019 to 2021). With respect to the entire study: Samples covering the acute and convalescent phases of COVID-19 were provided by collaborators in the United States, Italy and Spain. The material from the prospective study consisted of cDNA or gDNA derived from T cells, B-cell-depleted T cells, or PBMCs. A freely available public database, intended as a resource for researchers studying the immune response to SARS-CoV-2, is where the repertoires were released. A de-identified subject ID, COVID-19 status, age in years and sex were almost always included in the sample metadata. The samples were drawn from two sources: the first 160 participants of the ongoing ImmuneRACE study, and 950 to 1,500 subjects contributed by 6 global collaborators. Deeply sampled blood TCRbeta repertoires from subjects exposed to, actively infected with, or recovered from COVID-19 were included in the dataset. HLA class I and class II types, where available, came from metadata supplied by the sample provider rather than from assay-based typing. The study at large found these results: Clinical and demographic metadata were provided uncurated, with the amount varying by source and participant.

The immunoSEQ Assay, a bias-controlled multiplex PCR, was used to amplify TCRbeta CDR3 regions from genomic DNA. As for how the authors treated the data: Nucleated cell counts per sample were estimated from amplification of reference gene primers within the assay. To quantify the absolute abundance of each unique TCRbeta CDR3 rearrangement, sequence reads were collapsed and filtered. For each sample, productive Simpson clonality was calculated as the square root of Simpson's diversity index over productive rearrangements. The table was pulled from immuneACCESS by TCRdb, which kept in-frame rearrangements only. Such tables lose some clones; where checked, under half of the loss comes from unresolved V genes, and the rest has no known cause. V and J calls and clone size come straight from that table; D and trimming were deduced from the DNA. Present in this sample are some 290,000 clones, around 91% of which were seen just once. In total, the top ten clones hold 1% of the sample.

As encoded in the germline V gene (reference sequence), CDR1 is MNHEY while CDR2 is SMNVEV. The V and J ends are trimmed by 6 bases and 8 bases, leaving 14 bases between them. The CDR3, cysteine through phenylalanine, is 13 amino acids long. The read is trimmed to its CDR3 DNA, 39 bases read in frame from base 1. At one collaborating source in Seattle, patients were enrolled during active infection and were followed longitudinally through the course of disease. Whole blood was collected in K2EDTA tubes by collaborating institutions according to the institutions' own protocols. Collaborator samples were shipped for TCRbeta analysis as frozen whole blood, isolated PBMCs, or DNA extracted from either sample type. With respect to this clone: The antigen it recognizes is unknown. Base qualities are not recorded, but no much larger clone differs from it by a single base.

The chain is made from TRBV27 and TRBJ2-1; TRBD2 is perhaps the D gene, given 5 matching bases. This clonotype originated in a woman aged 40 to 49 with COVID-19, enrolled during active disease. Sequenced sample: peripheral blood. The CDR3 reads as follows: CASRSFHGDEQFF. The nucleotide sequence reads as follows: TGTGCCAGCAGAAGTTTCCACGGGGATGAGCAGTTCTTC.